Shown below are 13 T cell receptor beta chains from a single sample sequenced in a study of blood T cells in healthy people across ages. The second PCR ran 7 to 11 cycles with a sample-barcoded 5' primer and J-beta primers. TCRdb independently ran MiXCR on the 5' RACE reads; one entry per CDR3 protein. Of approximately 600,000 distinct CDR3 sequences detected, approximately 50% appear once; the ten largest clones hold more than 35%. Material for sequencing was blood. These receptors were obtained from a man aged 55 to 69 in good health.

CDR3 DNA sequence: TGTGCCAGCAGCCAAGAGTTGCGCGGGGAGACCCAGTACTTC. Its protein is CASSQELRGETQYF. The rearrangement uses TRBV4-2 and TRBJ2-5; D possibly corresponds to TRBD2 (5 bases). The CDR3 is made up of 14 amino acids. Germline assignment: CDR1 LGHNA and CDR2 YNFKEQ. V lost 0 bases and J 5 bases, leaving 10 bases between the germline ends.

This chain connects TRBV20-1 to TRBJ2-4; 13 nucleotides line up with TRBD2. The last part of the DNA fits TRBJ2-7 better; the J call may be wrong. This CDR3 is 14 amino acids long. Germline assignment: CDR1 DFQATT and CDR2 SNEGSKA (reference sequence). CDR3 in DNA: TGCAGTGCACAGACTAGCGGGGGGTCCTACGAGCAGTACTTC. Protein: CSAQTSGGSYEQYF.

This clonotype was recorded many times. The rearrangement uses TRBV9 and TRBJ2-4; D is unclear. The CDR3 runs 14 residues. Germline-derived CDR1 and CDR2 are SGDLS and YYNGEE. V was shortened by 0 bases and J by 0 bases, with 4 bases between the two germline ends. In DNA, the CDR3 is TGTGCCAGCAGCGTAGATCTAGCCAAAAACATTCAGTACTTC. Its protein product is CASSVDLAKNIQYF. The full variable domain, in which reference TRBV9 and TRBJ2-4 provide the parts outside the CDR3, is DSGVTQTPKHLITATGQRVTLRCSPRSGDLSVYWYQQSLDQGLQFLIQYYNGEERAKGNILERFSAQQFPDLHSELNLSSLELGDSALYFCASSVDLAKNIQYFGAGTRLSVL.

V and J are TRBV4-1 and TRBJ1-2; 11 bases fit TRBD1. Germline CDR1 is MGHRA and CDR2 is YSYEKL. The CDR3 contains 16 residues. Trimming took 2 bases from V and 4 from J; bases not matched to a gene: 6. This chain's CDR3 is CASSQPGQGVIYGYTF. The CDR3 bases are TGCGCCAGCAGCCAACCGGGACAGGGGGTTATCTATGGCTACACCTTC.

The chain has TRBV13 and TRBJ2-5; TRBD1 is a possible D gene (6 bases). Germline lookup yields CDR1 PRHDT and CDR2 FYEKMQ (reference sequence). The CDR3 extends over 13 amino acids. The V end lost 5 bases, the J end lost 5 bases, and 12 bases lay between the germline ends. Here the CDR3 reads CASSHREVETQYF. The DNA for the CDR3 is TGTGCCAGCAGCCACAGGGAAGTGGAGACCCAGTACTTC.

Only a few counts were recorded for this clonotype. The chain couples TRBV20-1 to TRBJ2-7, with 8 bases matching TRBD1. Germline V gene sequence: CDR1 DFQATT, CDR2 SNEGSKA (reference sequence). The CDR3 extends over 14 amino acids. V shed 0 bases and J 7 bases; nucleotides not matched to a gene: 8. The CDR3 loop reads CSARDSQGAGEQYF. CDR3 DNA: TGCAGTGCTAGAGATAGCCAGGGGGCGGGGGAGCAGTACTTC.

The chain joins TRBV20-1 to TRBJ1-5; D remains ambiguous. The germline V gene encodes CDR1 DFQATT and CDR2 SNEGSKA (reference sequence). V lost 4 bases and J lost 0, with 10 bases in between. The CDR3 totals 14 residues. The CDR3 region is CSATAGNSNQPQHF. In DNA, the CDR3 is TGCAGTGCTACGGCTGGGAATAGCAATCAGCCCCAGCATTTT.

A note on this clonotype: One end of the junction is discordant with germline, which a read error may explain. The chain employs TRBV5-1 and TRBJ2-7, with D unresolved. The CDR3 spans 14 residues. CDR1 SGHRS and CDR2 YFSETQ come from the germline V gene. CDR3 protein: CVSSWTFQTYEQYF. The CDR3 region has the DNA TGCGTCAGCAGCTGGACCTTCCAGACCTACGAGCAGTACTTC.

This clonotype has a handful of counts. The CDR3 region is CASSVDGQGNLGEQFF. The CDR3 DNA is TGTGCCAGCAGCGTAGATGGACAGGGGAACCTAGGTGAGCAGTTCTTC. The chain employs TRBV9 and TRBJ2-1, with 9 bases matching TRBD1. The V segment lost 0 bases and the J segment 9 bases; nucleotides outside the gene matches: 10. CDR3 size: 16 residues. Germline CDR1 and CDR2: SGDLS and YYNGEE.

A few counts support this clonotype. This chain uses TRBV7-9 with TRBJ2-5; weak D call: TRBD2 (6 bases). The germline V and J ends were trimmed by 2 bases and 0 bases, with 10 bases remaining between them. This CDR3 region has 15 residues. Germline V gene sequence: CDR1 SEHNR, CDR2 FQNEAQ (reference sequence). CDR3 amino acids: CASSLILAHQETQYF. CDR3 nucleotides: TGTGCCAGCAGCTTAATCCTAGCGCACCAAGAGACCCAGTACTTC. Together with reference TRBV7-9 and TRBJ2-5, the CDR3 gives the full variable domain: DTGVSQNPRHKITKRGQNVTFRCDPISEHNRLYWYRQTLGQGPEFLTYFQNEAQLEKSRLLSDRFSAERPKGSFSTLEIQRTEQGDSAMYLCASSLILAHQETQYFGPGTRLLVL.

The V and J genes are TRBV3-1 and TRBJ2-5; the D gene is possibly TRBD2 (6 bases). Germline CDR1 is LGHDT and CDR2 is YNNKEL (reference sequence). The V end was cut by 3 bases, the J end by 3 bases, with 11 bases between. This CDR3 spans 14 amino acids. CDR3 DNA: TGTGCCAGCAGCCACCGGGACTTCGAAGAGACCCAGTACTTC. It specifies CASSHRDFEETQYF.

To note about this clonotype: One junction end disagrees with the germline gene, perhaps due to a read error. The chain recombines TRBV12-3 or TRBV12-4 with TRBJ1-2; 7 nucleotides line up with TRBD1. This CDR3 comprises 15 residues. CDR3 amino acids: CASSLLTGINYDYTF. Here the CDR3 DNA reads TGTGCCAGCAGTCTTTTGACAGGGATAAACTATGACTACACCTTC.

CDR3 sequence reads: CASSVSGGAVSTDTQYF. CDR3 in DNA: TGTGCCAGCAGCGTTAGCGGGGGGGCTGTGAGCACAGATACGCAGTATTTT. The chain uses TRBV7-8 and TRBJ2-3, with TRBD2 matching 11 bases. The CDR3 is made up of 17 amino acids. J lost 0 bases, V lost 5 bases, and 7 bases had no gene match. Germline V gene lookup returns CDR1 SGHVS and CDR2 FQNEAQ.